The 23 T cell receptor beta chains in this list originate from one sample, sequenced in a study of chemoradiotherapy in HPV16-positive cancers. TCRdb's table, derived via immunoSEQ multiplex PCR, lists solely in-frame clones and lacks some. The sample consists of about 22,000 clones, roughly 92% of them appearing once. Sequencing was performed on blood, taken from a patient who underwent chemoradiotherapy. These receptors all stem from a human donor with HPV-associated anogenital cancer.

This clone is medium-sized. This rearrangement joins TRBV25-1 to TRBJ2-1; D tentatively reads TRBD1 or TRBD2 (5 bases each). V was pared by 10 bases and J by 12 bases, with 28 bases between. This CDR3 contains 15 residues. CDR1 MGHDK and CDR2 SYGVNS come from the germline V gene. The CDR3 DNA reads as TGTGCCACCAGCCCCGGGACCGATTTCAGGGTGGCGCAGTTCTTC. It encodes CATSPGTDFRVAQFF.

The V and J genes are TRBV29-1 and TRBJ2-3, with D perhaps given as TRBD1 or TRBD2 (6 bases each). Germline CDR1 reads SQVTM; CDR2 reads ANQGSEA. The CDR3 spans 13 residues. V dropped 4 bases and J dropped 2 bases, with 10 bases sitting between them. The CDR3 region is CSVAGANTDTQYF. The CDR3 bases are TGCAGCGTTGCGGGGGCGAACACAGATACGCAGTATTTT.

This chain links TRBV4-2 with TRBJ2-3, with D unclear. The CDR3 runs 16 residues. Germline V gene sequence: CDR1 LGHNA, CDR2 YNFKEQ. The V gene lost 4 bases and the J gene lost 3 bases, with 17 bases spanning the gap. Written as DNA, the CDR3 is TGTGCCAGCAGCCCAGCGACCCAAAGGGTAACAGATACGCAGTATTTT. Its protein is CASSPATQRVTDTQYF.

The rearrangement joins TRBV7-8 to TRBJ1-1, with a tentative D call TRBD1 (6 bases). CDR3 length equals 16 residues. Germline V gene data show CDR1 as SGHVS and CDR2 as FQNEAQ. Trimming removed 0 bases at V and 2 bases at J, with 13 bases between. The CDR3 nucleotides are TGTGCCAGCAGCTTAGCGGTAGGGGGGTATAACACTGAAGCTTTCTTT. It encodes CASSLAVGGYNTEAFF.

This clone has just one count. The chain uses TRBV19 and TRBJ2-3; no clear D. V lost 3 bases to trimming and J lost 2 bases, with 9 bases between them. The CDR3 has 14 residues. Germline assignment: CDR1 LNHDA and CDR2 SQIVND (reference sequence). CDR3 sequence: CASSMVPDTDTQYF. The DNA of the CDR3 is TGTGCCAGTAGTATGGTGCCGGACACAGATACGCAGTATTTT.

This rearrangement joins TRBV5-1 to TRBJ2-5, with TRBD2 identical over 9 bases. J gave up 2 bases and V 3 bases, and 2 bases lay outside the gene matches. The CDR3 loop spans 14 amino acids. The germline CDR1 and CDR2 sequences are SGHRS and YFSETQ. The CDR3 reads CASSWTSAQETQYF. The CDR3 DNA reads TGCGCCAGCAGCTGGACTAGCGCACAAGAGACCCAGTACTTC. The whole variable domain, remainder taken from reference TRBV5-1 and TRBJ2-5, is KAGVTQTPRYLIKTRGQQVTLSCSPISGHRSVSWYQQTPGQGLQFLFEYFSETQRNKGNFPGRFSGRQFSNSRSEMNVSTLELGDSALYLCASSWTSAQETQYFGPGTRLLVL.

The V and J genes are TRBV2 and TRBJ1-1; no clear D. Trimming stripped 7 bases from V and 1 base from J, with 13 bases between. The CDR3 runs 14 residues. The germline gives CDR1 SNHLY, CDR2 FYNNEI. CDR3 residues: CASNVVTANTEAFF. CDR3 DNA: TGTGCCAGCAATGTAGTAACAGCGAACACTGAAGCTTTCTTT.

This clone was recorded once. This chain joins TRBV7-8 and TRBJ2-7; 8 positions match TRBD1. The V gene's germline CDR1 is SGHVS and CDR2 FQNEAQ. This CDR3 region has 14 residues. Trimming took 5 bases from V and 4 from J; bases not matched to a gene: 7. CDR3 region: CASSPLRDRYEQYF. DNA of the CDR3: TGTGCCAGCAGCCCGCTCCGGGACAGGTACGAGCAGTACTTC.

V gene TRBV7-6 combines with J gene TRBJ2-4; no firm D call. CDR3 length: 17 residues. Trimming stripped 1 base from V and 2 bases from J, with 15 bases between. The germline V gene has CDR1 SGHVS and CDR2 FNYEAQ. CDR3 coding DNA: TGTGCCAGCAGCTTAGGAGGACGGTACGGGTCCAAAAACATTCAGTACTTC. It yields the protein CASSLGGRYGSKNIQYF.

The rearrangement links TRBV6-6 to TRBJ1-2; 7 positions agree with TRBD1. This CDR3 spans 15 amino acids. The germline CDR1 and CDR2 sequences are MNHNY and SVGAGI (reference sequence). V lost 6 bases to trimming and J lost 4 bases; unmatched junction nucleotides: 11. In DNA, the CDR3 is TGTGCCAGCAGATCCTCTCGGGACAGCCCCTATGGCTACACCTTC. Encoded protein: CASRSSRDSPYGYTF.

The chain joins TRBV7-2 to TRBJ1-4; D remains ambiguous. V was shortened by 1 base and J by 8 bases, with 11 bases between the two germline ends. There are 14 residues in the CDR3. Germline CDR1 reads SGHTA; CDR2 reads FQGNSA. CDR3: CASSLGPNSEKLFF. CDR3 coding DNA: TGTGCCAGCAGCTTAGGGCCGAACAGCGAAAAACTGTTTTTT.

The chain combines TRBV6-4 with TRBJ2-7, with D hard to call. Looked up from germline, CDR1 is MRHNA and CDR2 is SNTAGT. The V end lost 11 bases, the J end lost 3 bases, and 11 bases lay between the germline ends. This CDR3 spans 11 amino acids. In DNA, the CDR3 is TGTGCCGCGACGGCACACTACGAGCAGTACTTC. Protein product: CAATAHYEQYF.

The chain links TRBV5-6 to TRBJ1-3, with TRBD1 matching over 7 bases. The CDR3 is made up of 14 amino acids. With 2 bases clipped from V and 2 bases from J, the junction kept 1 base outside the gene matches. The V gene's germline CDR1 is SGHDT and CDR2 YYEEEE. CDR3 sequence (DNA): TGTGCCAGCAGCTTCACAGGGGCTGGAAACACCATATATTTT. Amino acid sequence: CASSFTGAGNTIYF.

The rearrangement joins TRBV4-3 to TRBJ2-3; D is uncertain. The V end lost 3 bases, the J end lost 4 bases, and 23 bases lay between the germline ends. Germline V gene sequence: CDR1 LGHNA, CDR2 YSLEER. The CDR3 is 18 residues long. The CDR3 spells CASSQAPTYAGAADTQYF. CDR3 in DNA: TGCGCCAGCAGCCAGGCCCCGACGTACGCCGGAGCCGCAGATACGCAGTATTTT.

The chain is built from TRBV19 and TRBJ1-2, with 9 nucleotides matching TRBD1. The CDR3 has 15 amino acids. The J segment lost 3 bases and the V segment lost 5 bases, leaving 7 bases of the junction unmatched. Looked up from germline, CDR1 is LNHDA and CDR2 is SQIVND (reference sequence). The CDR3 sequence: CASSPRQGVYYGYTF. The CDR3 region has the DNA TGTGCCAGTAGTCCCCGACAGGGGGTCTACTATGGCTACACCTTC.

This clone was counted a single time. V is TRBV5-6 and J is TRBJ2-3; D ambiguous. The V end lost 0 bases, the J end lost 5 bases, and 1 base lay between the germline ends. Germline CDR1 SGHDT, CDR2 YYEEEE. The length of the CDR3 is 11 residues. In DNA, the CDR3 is TGTGCCAGCAGCTTGGAAGATACGCAGTATTTT. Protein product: CASSLEDTQYF. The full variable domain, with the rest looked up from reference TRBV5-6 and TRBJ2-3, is DAGVTQSPTHLIKTRGQQVTLRCSPKSGHDTVSWYQQALGQGPQFIFQYYEEEERQRGNFPDRFSGHQFPNYSSELNVNALLLGDSALYLCASSLEDTQYFGPGTRLTVL.

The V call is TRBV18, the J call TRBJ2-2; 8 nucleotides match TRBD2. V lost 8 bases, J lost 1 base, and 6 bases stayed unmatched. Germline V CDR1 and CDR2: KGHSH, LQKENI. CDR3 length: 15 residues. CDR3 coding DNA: TGTGCCAGCCGGCGGGGGGCGAAGAACACCGGGGAGCTGTTTTTT. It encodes CASRRGAKNTGELFF.

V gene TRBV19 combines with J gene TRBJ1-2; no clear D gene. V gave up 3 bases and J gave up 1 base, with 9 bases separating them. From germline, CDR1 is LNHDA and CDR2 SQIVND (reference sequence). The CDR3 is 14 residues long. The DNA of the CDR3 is TGTGCCAGTAGTATTAGCCACAGTAACTATGGCTACACCTTC. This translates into CASSISHSNYGYTF.

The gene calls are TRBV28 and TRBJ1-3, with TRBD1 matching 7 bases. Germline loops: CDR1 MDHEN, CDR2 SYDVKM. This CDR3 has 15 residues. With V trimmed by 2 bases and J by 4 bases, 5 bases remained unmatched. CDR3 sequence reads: CASSLPGTDGNTIYF. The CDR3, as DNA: TGTGCCAGCAGTTTACCCGGGACAGACGGAAACACCATATATTTT.

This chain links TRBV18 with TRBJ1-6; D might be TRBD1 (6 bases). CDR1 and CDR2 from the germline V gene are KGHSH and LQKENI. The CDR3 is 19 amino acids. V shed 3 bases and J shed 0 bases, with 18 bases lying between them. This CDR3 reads CASSPGHGVLSSYNSPLHF. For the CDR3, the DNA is TGTGCCAGCTCACCGGGACACGGGGTCCTGAGCTCCTATAATTCACCCCTCCACTTT.

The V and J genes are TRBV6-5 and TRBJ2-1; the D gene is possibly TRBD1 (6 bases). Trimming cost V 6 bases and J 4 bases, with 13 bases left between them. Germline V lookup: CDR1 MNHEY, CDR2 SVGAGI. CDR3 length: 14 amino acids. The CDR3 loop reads CASRQLRGYNEQFF. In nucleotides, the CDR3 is TGTGCCAGCAGACAGCTTAGGGGGTACAATGAGCAGTTCTTC.

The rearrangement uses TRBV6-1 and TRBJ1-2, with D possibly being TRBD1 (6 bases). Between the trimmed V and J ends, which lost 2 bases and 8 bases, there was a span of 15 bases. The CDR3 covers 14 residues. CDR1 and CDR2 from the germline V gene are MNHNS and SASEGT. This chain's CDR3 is CASSEFTGIDGYTF. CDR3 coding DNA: TGTGCCAGCAGTGAATTTACAGGGATCGACGGCTACACCTTC.

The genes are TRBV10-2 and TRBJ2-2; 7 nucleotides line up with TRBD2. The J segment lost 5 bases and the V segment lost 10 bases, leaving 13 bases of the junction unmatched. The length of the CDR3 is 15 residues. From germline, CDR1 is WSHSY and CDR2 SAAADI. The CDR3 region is CAIHRSGKETGELFF. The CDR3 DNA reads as TGCGCCATCCACCGCAGCGGGAAGGAGACCGGGGAGCTGTTTTTT.